The next 14 T cell receptor beta chains were all read from a single sample in a study of molecular identifiers for immune sequencing clone quantification. TCRdb analysed the PCR reads with MiXCR anew, one entry per CDR3 protein. The data show tens of thousands of distinct CDR3 sequences, under 20% seen once. The sample comprised naive CD8+ T cells from blood, with Jurkat cell RNA spiked in. Specified subset: FACS-sorted CD8+CD4-CCR7+CD45RA+ naive T cells. Every receptor here comes from a human donor in good health. Some libraries in this study had Jurkat cell RNA spiked in.

The sample holds a few counts of this clonotype. A single base separates this from a much larger clone, so it may be a read error. V and J are TRBV12-3 or TRBV12-4 and TRBJ2-7; the match to TRBD2 covers 8 bases. There are 16 residues in the CDR3. The chain's CDR3 is CASSTTDSGNRYERYF. CDR3 sequence (DNA): TGTGCCAGCAGCACCACAGATAGCGGGAATCGGTACGAGCGGTACTTC.

There are many counts of this clonotype. The chain joins TRBV4-1 to TRBJ2-1; TRBD2 is a possible D gene (6 bases). V lost 3 bases, J lost 3 bases, and 9 bases lay in between. This CDR3 is built from 14 residues. Germline V gives CDR1 MGHRA, CDR2 YSYEKL. Here the CDR3 reads CASSQGLVYNEQFF. CDR3 nucleotide sequence: TGCGCCAGCAGCCAGGGACTTGTCTACAATGAGCAGTTCTTC.

This clonotype occurred a few times. The CDR3 bases are TGTGCCAGCAGCTCGCCCCCAGGCACTAGCCCCTACGAGCAGTACTTC. Residues: CASSSPPGTSPYEQYF. The genes are TRBV7-9 and TRBJ2-7, with a possible D match to TRBD2 (6 bases). CDR1 and CDR2 from the germline V gene are SEHNR and FQNEAQ (reference sequence). V lost 4 bases, J lost 2 bases, and 18 bases lay in between. The CDR3 runs 16 residues.

This clonotype was counted only a few times. The CDR3 region has the DNA TGTGCCAACTTCCTGACAGATACGCAGTATTTT. It translates to CANFLTDTQYF. The rearrangement joins TRBV14 to TRBJ2-3; unclear D gene. The ends were cut back, 10 bases at V and 3 bases at J, with 8 bases in the middle. The CDR3 extends over 11 amino acids. CDR1 and CDR2 (germline): SGHDN, FVKESK.

On this clonotype: A read error is possible here, since a much larger clone lies one base away. The chain uses TRBV4-1 and TRBJ2-7, with no clear D. CDR1 is MGHRA, CDR2 YSYEKL, per germline. This CDR3 region has 13 residues. The CDR3 sequence: CASSPLMTYGQYF. The CDR3 bases are TGCGCCAGCAGCCCCCTTATGACCTACGGGCAGTACTTC.

The chain has TRBV5-1 and TRBJ2-1, with 15 bases lining up with TRBD2. This CDR3 has 16 amino acids. Germline V gene sequence: CDR1 SGHRS, CDR2 YFSETQ. Trimming at V came to 2 bases and at J to 9 bases, leaving 6 bases not matched to a gene. The CDR3 region is CASSFGLAGGPSEQFF. The CDR3 region has the DNA TGCGCCAGCAGCTTTGGACTAGCGGGAGGGCCCAGTGAGCAGTTCTTC.

In its sample, this clonotype was seen many times. The chain is built from TRBV4-3 and TRBJ2-4, with TRBD2 as a possible D gene (5 bases). V lost 1 base and J 8 bases, leaving 15 bases between the germline ends. This CDR3 is built from 15 residues. Germline V gives CDR1 LGHNA, CDR2 YSLEER. The CDR3 reads CASSQAGRVGDIQYF. Here the CDR3 DNA reads TGCGCCAGCAGCCAAGCCGGGCGGGTCGGAGACATTCAGTACTTC.

As for this clonotype: The CDR3 end shows no conserved phenylalanine or tryptophan, and so a read error is likely. The chain is built from TRBV27 and TRBJ2-7; D unresolved. Germline V CDR1 and CDR2: MNHEY, SMNVEV (reference sequence). V lost 5 bases and J lost 2, with 10 bases in between. The CDR3 totals 13 residues. The CDR3 DNA follows: TGTGCCAGCAGTCTTACCGGGCCCTACGAGCAGTACCTC. Encoded protein: CASSLTGPYEQYL.

A word on this clonotype: Given a much more abundant clone one base away, this may be a read error. Since the CDR3 does not end with the conserved phenylalanine or tryptophan, this likely comes from a read error. The rearrangement links TRBV19 to TRBJ1-5; tentatively, D is TRBD1 (5 bases). The CDR3 contains 15 residues. Trimming shortened V by 4 bases and J by 1 base, and 11 bases separated the two germline ends. CDR1 is LNHDA, CDR2 SQIVND, per germline (reference sequence). CDR3 bases: TGTGCCAGTAGTACGGCCGGGGACAGCAATCAGCCCCAGCATTCT. Its protein is CASSTAGDSNQPQHS.

This clonotype was recorded many times. The chain employs TRBV6-1 and TRBJ1-5; D is possibly TRBD1 (5 bases). V shed 5 bases and J shed 4 bases, with 9 bases lying between them. The germline gives CDR1 MNHNS, CDR2 SASEGT. The CDR3 loop spans 13 amino acids. The CDR3 coding sequence is TGTGCCAGCAGTTATGGGGGGAATCAGCCCCAGCATTTT. It is translated as CASSYGGNQPQHF.

This chain's CDR3 is CASSLYRVYEQYF. The DNA of the CDR3 is TGTGCCAGCAGTTTATACAGGGTCTACGAGCAGTACTTC. The genes are TRBV12-3 or TRBV12-4 and TRBJ2-7; tentative D call: TRBD1 (6 bases). V dropped 2 bases and J dropped 3 bases, with 8 bases sitting between them. CDR3 length: 13 residues.

This clonotype has at least ten counts. J is TRBJ2-2 and V is TRBV7-9; TRBD2 matches at 9 bases. Germline CDR1 is SEHNR and CDR2 is FQNEAQ (reference sequence). The V segment lost 3 bases and the J segment 6 bases; nucleotides outside the gene matches: 5. This CDR3 contains 15 residues. In DNA, the CDR3 is TGTGCCAGCAGCTTTGCGGGAGGGCGTTCCGGGGAGCTGTTTTTT. It translates to CASSFAGGRSGELFF. The full variable domain, completed using reference TRBV7-9 and TRBJ2-2, is DTGVSQNPRHKITKRGQNVTFRCDPISEHNRLYWYRQTLGQGPEFLTYFQNEAQLEKSRLLSDRFSAERPKGSFSTLEIQRTEQGDSAMYLCASSFAGGRSGELFFGEGSRLTVL.

This clonotype was seen repeatedly, ten times or more. The chain couples TRBV7-2 to TRBJ1-5; a weak D match, TRBD1 (5 bases). V was clipped by 5 bases and J by 0 bases, with 11 bases between them. The CDR3 spans 15 residues. Germline CDR1 SGHTA, CDR2 FQGNSA. This CDR3 reads CASSPQGNSNQPQHF. Written as DNA, the CDR3 is TGTGCCAGCAGCCCTCAGGGAAATAGCAATCAGCCCCAGCATTTT. Drawing the rest from reference TRBV7-2 and TRBJ1-5, the complete variable domain is GAGVSQSPSNKVTEKGKDVELRCDPISGHTALYWYRQSLGQGLEFLIYFQGNSAPDKSGLPSDRFSAERTGGSVSTLTIQRTQQEDSAVYLCASSPQGNSNQPQHFGDGTRLSIL.

Note on this clonotype: This CDR3 fails to terminate in the conserved phenylalanine or tryptophan, so it likely reflects a read error. The chain has TRBV7-9 and TRBJ2-1, with 8 positions matching TRBD1. The germline V gene encodes CDR1 SEHNR and CDR2 FQNEAQ (reference sequence). The CDR3 sequence is 23 residues long. With V trimmed by 3 bases and J by 0 bases, 25 bases remained unmatched. DNA for the CDR3: TGTGCCAGCAGCTTCCCCCGGGACAGGACAACCACCGGCACCCCCAACTCCTACAATGAGCAGTTCTCC. Translating it yields CASSFPRDRTTTGTPNSYNEQFS.